The T cell receptor beta chain under discussion was sequenced for a study of CD8 T cells in Susac syndrome (dated by TCRdb to between 2018 and 2021). General notes on the study: Repertoire sequencing was used to test whether CD8+ T cell activation and differentiation in Susac syndrome was antigen driven. The clonality of the CD8+ T cell repertoire was compared across over 9 healthy donors, roughly 14 Susac syndrome patients and roughly 16 multiple sclerosis patients.

A distance of 23 bases separates the germline ends of V and J, which lose 6 bases and 9 bases respectively. Looking up the germline V gene (reference sequence) yields CDR1 SEHNR and CDR2 FQNEAQ. Spanning cysteine to phenylalanine, the CDR3 consists of 16 amino acids. Of all the DNA, just the CDR3 is kept, 48 bases in frame from base 1. General conclusions and limits of the study: The number of individuals in the TCR sequencing and HLA analysis was recognized as being relatively small.

Peripheral blood CD8+ and CD4+ T cells from healthy donors, Susac syndrome patients and multiple sclerosis patients were profiled by high-throughput TCR beta sequencing. Healthy donors were age- and sex-matched controls. CD8+ TEMRA cells were enriched by FACS, while bulk CD8+ and CD4+ T cells were purified by magnetic negative isolation. Blood was drawn into EDTA tubes, processed within 24 hours, and PBMCs were isolated by density gradient centrifugation. PBMCs intended for TCR sequencing were cryopreserved in liquid nitrogen and thawed later in a water bath at 37 degrees C. Purity of sorted or isolated CD4+, CD8+ and CD8+ TEMRA cells was at least 90%. Comments on this clonotype: Its cognate antigen has yet to be identified. No base-level quality is on record; no much larger clone is a single base apart.

RNA was extracted using the RNeasy kit, and about 0.5 to 1 microgram was reverse transcribed with random hexamers. TCR beta CDR3 regions were amplified with the immunoSEQ multiplex PCR assay covering 54 Vbeta and 13 Jbeta segments. PCR amplification bias was corrected by using a synthetic template baseline for primer optimization and computational correction. The original pipeline was this. Reads were annotated to V, D and J genes according to IMGT and were analyzed with immunoSEQ Analyzer, with only productive sequences retained. To calculate clonality, Shannon entropy was normalized by log2 of the number of productive unique sequences and then subtracted from one. Public and private clones were assessed among the 100 most prevalent clones of each patient and control. Clones were defined as Susac-specific if absent from the healthy and MS cohorts, from 1052 published viral clones and from other ImmuneACCESS disease sequences. The raw public data were reprocessed by TCRdb itself: fastp quality trimming at Q25, MiXCR clonotype calling, in-frame beta chains only. Merged by CDR3 protein, the rows form single entries marked with the most common genes and DNA. These V and J calls derive from TCRdb rather than the authors' analysis. This sample has approximately 100,000 distinct CDR3 sequences in its table, and 85% to 95% of those were observed once. The top ten hold approximately 0.12% of the sample.

This sequence originates from a human donor in good health. Sequencing input: CD8+ T cells from PBMCs. The chain employs TRBV7-9 and TRBJ2-2; the D gene is possibly TRBD1, with 7 bases matching. At the DNA level, the sequence is TGTGCCAGCAGTACCGGGGCGGGACAGAGAGCCCGGGAGCTGTTTTTT. This encodes CASSTGAGQRARELFF. With the rest looked up from the reference TRBV7-9 and TRBJ2-2 genes rather than sequenced, the full variable domain is DTGVSQNPRHKITKRGQNVTFRCDPISEHNRLYWYRQTLGQGPEFLTYFQNEAQLEKSRLLSDRFSAERPKGSFSTLEIQRTEQGDSAMYLCASSTGAGQRARELFFGEGSRLTVL.